These 21 T cell receptor beta chains were all obtained from the same sample, sequenced in a study of T cell clusters in autoimmune cytopenias (dated by TCRdb to between 2017 and 2020). The run used an Illumina MiSeq. TRB rearrangements were amplified by multiplex PCR following a touch-down protocol, with the TRB-A and TRB-B primer pools mixed in one tube. With the reads reprocessed by TCRdb, a single entry stands for each CDR3 protein sequence and no DNA is reported. The sample table holds roughly 16,000 distinct CDR3 sequences. The ten biggest clones cover roughly 3.5% of the sample. Per sample, approximately 230 ng of peripheral blood genomic DNA, approximately 37,500 genome equivalents, was used for TRB amplification. The sample was also linked to a second study, of T cell repertoires in aging, cancer and after chemotherapy.

Sequenced sample: peripheral blood. These receptors originate from a human donor in good health.

The chain links TRBV29-1 to TRBJ2-7; the D call from TCRdb, TRBD2, cannot be confirmed without DNA. Germline CDR1 reads SQVTM; CDR2 reads ANQGSEA. The CDR3 spans 14 residues. The chain's CDR3 is CSVAPRAGGYEQYF.

The chain carries TRBV6-2 or TRBV6-3 and TRBJ2-7. Germline CDR1 and CDR2: MNHEY and SVGEGT. This CDR3 region has 11 residues. This chain's CDR3 is CASSYRNEQYF.

The chain combines TRBV19 with TRBJ1-5; TCRdb returns TRBD1, unconfirmable since there is no DNA. Per germline, CDR1 LNHDA and CDR2 SQIVND (reference sequence). This CDR3 has 13 amino acids. The CDR3 region is CATRGGGTKPQHF.

The chain is built from TRBV11-1 and TRBJ2-1. CDR3 length: 11 residues. The germline CDR1 and CDR2 sequences are SGHAT and FQDESV (reference sequence). The CDR3 here is CASRHWAEQFF.

V gene TRBV7-6 combines with J gene TRBJ1-1; TCRdb indicates TRBD1, and absent DNA this call remains unverified. This CDR3 has 13 residues. CDR1 is SGHVS, CDR2 FNYEAQ, per germline. The CDR3 protein is CASSSTGTGEAFF.

This clonotype ranks as medium-sized (0.01 to 0.1%) in terms of frequency. The rearrangement joins TRBV29-1 to TRBJ2-7. The CDR3 spans 11 residues. The V gene's germline CDR1 is SQVTM and CDR2 ANQGSEA. CDR3 in amino acids: CSVTSSYEQYF.

This clonotype shows up as medium-sized by frequency. The chain has TRBV5-6 and TRBJ2-6; TCRdb returns TRBD1, unconfirmable since there is no DNA. Per the germline V gene, CDR1 is SGHDT and CDR2 is YYEEEE. CDR3 size: 16 residues. The CDR3 loop reads CASSGTGYSGANVLTF.

The rearrangement joins TRBV20-1 to TRBJ2-1; TCRdb's D call, TRBD2, is unchecked because there is no DNA. Germline loops: CDR1 DFQATT, CDR2 SNEGSKA (reference sequence). This CDR3 has 16 amino acids. The CDR3 sequence: CSARVGFRSGSHEQFF.

The rearrangement joins TRBV13 to TRBJ2-1; TCRdb returns TRBD1, unconfirmable since there is no DNA. Germline loops: CDR1 PRHDT, CDR2 FYEKMQ (reference sequence). This CDR3 comprises 16 residues. The CDR3 reads CASSLNRPGHTDEQFF.

The gene calls are TRBV19 and TRBJ2-2; TCRdb's assignment of TRBD1 cannot be checked, as there is no DNA. Germline CDR1 and CDR2: LNHDA and SQIVND (reference sequence). CDR3 size: 14 residues. The CDR3 sequence: CATTGNRDHGELFF. Together with reference TRBV19 and TRBJ2-2, the CDR3 gives the full variable domain: DGGITQSPKYLFRKEGQNVTLSCEQNLNHDAMYWYRQDPGQGLRLIYYSQIVNDFQKGDIAEGYSVSREKKESFPLTVTSAQKNPTAFYLCATTGNRDHGELFFGEGSRLTVL.

The chain uses TRBV5-6 and TRBJ2-7; checking the TCRdb D call of TRBD1 is not possible without DNA. The CDR3 loop spans 14 amino acids. Germline V gene lookup returns CDR1 SGHDT and CDR2 YYEEEE. CDR3 sequence: CASSSGVFRYEQYF.

The V and J genes are TRBV6-6 and TRBJ2-7; TCRdb's D gene call, TRBD1, goes unchecked for lack of DNA. Germline-derived CDR1 and CDR2 are MNHNY and SVGAGI (reference sequence). The CDR3 is 14 amino acids. The CDR3 protein is CASRTGDGDYEQYF.

The V gene is TRBV15, the J gene TRBJ2-7; lacking DNA, the TRBD2 call made by TCRdb goes unchecked. Per the germline V gene, CDR1 is LNHNV and CDR2 is YYDKDF (reference sequence). The CDR3 extends over 14 amino acids. CDR3 in amino acids: CATSRGAGKFEQYF. Full variable domain (outside the CDR3, taken from reference TRBV15 and TRBJ2-7): DAMVIQNPRYQVTQFGKPVTLSCSQTLNHNVMYWYQQKSSQAPKLLFHYYDKDFNNEADTPDNFQSRRPNTSFCFLDIRSPGLGDTAMYLCATSRGAGKFEQYFGPGTRLTVT.

This chain uses TRBV19 with TRBJ2-3; without DNA, the TCRdb call of TRBD2 cannot be checked. Germline loops: CDR1 LNHDA, CDR2 SQIVND (reference sequence). This CDR3 is 11 amino acids long. The CDR3: CASRAGPTQYF.

The chain has TRBV5-1 and TRBJ1-5. The CDR3 has 15 residues. CDR1 SGHRS and CDR2 YFSETQ come from the germline V gene. The CDR3 protein is CASSLGDLPNQPQHF.

V is TRBV6-2 or TRBV6-3 and J is TRBJ2-7; there is no DNA to check the TCRdb D call of TRBD1. The CDR3 has 14 residues. CDR1 and CDR2 (germline): MNHEY, SVGEGT. The CDR3 loop reads CASSYSHREEEQYF.

This chain connects TRBV19 to TRBJ2-5; the D gene TCRdb calls, TRBD2, cannot be checked with no DNA. In germline, CDR1 is LNHDA, CDR2 SQIVND (reference sequence). The CDR3 covers 14 residues. This CDR3 is CASSSTRNPKTQYF.

The chain carries TRBV27 and TRBJ1-5; TCRdb's D call, TRBD1, is unchecked because there is no DNA. Germline V lookup: CDR1 MNHEY, CDR2 SMNVEV (reference sequence). This CDR3 has 16 residues. CDR3 protein: CASRTRGAGGRQPQHF.

The V gene is TRBV30, the J gene TRBJ1-5; TCRdb returns TRBD1, unconfirmable since there is no DNA. The length of the CDR3 is 14 residues. Germline CDR1 GTSNPN, CDR2 SVGIG (reference sequence). CDR3: CAWSGGRGNQPQHF.

V usage is TRBV13 and J usage is TRBJ2-3; TCRdb calls TRBD1, which cannot be checked without DNA. CDR3 length: 14 amino acids. Germline CDR1 PRHDT, CDR2 FYEKMQ (reference sequence). CDR3 sequence: CASSGRGGTDTQYF.

The gene calls are TRBV5-5 and TRBJ2-7; TCRdb designates TRBD1, a call that cannot be tested without DNA. Germline V lookup: CDR1 SGHKS, CDR2 YYEKEE (reference sequence). The CDR3 runs 14 residues. CDR3 in amino acids: CASSPPGHGDEQYF. The full variable domain, its missing parts supplied by reference TRBV5-5 and TRBJ2-7, is DAGVTQSPTHLIKTRGQQVTLRCSPISGHKSVSWYQQVLGQGPQFIFQYYEKEERGRGNFPDRFSARQFPNYSSELNVNALLLGDSALYLCASSPPGHGDEQYFGPGTRLTVT.